The next 12 T cell receptor beta chains were all read from a single sample in a study of identical twins. TCRdb itself ran the 5' RACE reads through MiXCR, one entry per CDR3 protein. The sample shows under 800,000 distinct CDR3 sequences, around 20% of them seen only once. These data were also filed under a second study, of T cells expressing NK-cell markers.

The specimen sequenced was PBMCs. The receptors were sampled from a woman between 18 and 30 years old in good health.

V usage is TRBV4-3 and J usage is TRBJ2-2; D gene uncertain. The V end was cut by 2 bases, the J end by 6 bases, with 10 bases between. The germline V gene has CDR1 LGHNA and CDR2 YSLEER. The length of the CDR3 is 14 residues. The CDR3 loop reads CASSQSKWPGELFF. The DNA of the CDR3 is TGCGCCAGCAGCCAATCCAAGTGGCCCGGGGAGCTGTTTTTT.

The rearrangement uses TRBV7-3 and TRBJ2-3; TRBD1 might be the D (5 bases). Trimming pared 1 base from V and 4 bases from J, leaving 12 bases between. The CDR3 runs 15 residues. Germline V CDR1 and CDR2: SGHTA, FQGTGA. The CDR3 coding sequence is TGTGCCAGCAGCTTAAGGGGCAGGCTGCCAGATACGCAGTATTTT. This codes for CASSLRGRLPDTQYF.

This clonotype appeared a few times. The V call is TRBV15, the J call TRBJ2-7, with unresolved D. V lost 0 bases and J 6 bases, leaving 12 bases between the germline ends. CDR3 size: 14 residues. Germline CDR1 and CDR2: LNHNV and YYDKDF (reference sequence). The CDR3 loop is CATSRDKQALEQYF. Here the CDR3 DNA reads TGTGCCACCAGCAGAGATAAGCAAGCGCTCGAGCAGTACTTC.

The CDR3 sequence is CSATPGLANSDTQYF. In DNA, the CDR3 is TGCAGTGCCACACCTGGACTAGCAAACTCAGATACGCAGTATTTT. The V gene is TRBV20-1, the J gene TRBJ2-3; 8 nucleotides match TRBD2. Germline CDR1 and CDR2: DFQATT and SNEGSKA (reference sequence). The CDR3 sequence is 15 residues long. Germline trimming cut 6 bases from V and 4 bases from J; bases unmatched to any gene: 12.

This clonotype occurred many times. This sequence joins TRBV6-4 and TRBJ1-1; no definite D call. Between the trimmed V and J ends, which lost 4 bases and 1 base, there was a span of 7 bases. From germline, CDR1 is MRHNA and CDR2 SNTAGT. CDR3 length: 13 amino acids. CDR3 loop: CASSVTENTEAFF. Here the CDR3 DNA reads TGTGCCAGCAGTGTTACGGAGAACACTGAAGCTTTCTTT.

This clonotype appeared a few times. The rearrangement links TRBV25-1 to TRBJ1-1, with D perhaps matching TRBD1 (5 bases). CDR1 MGHDK and CDR2 SYGVNS come from the germline V gene. V shed 4 bases and J shed 8 bases, with 20 bases lying between them. The CDR3 is 15 residues long. CDR3 bases: TGTGCCAGCAGTGGCGGGACGGGAATACAACAGGAAGCTTTCTTT. It specifies CASSGGTGIQQEAFF.

The chain couples TRBV5-1 to TRBJ2-1; 8 positions match TRBD2. The CDR3 covers 15 residues. Germline assignment: CDR1 SGHRS and CDR2 YFSETQ. V lost 4 bases to trimming and J lost 4 bases; unmatched junction nucleotides: 7. The CDR3 nucleotides read TGCGCCAGCAGCGGGCGGGGGGCCCATTACAATGAGCAGTTCTTC. It codes for CASSGRGAHYNEQFF. Filled out from reference TRBV5-1 and TRBJ2-1, the complete variable domain reads KAGVTQTPRYLIKTRGQQVTLSCSPISGHRSVSWYQQTPGQGLQFLFEYFSETQRNKGNFPGRFSGRQFSNSRSEMNVSTLELGDSALYLCASSGRGAHYNEQFFGPGTRLTVL.

In this sample, this clonotype turned up a few times. V gene TRBV10-3 combines with J gene TRBJ1-1, with 8 bases aligning to TRBD1. The CDR3 loop spans 12 amino acids. Germline CDR1 ENHRY, CDR2 SYGVKD. Trimming took 11 bases from V and 5 from J; bases not matched to a gene: 7. CDR3 coding DNA: TGTGCCGCGACAGGGGTAAGGACTGAAGCTTTCTTT. Amino acids: CAATGVRTEAFF.

This clonotype has only a few counts. The CDR3 sequence is CAISVGTSGGAGNEQYF. DNA of the CDR3: TGTGCCATCAGTGTCGGGACTAGCGGGGGGGCCGGGAACGAGCAGTACTTC. The chain couples TRBV10-3 to TRBJ2-7, with 16 bases aligning to TRBD2. Germline loops: CDR1 ENHRY, CDR2 SYGVKD. The V segment lost 4 bases and the J segment 5 bases; nucleotides outside the gene matches: 8. The CDR3 covers 17 residues.

The V and J genes are TRBV6-4 and TRBJ2-3, with no clear D. Germline lookup yields CDR1 MRHNA and CDR2 SNTAGT. This CDR3 region has 13 residues. V was pared by 4 bases and J by 2 bases, with 7 bases between. CDR3: CASSVEPTDTQYF. CDR3 nucleotide sequence: TGTGCCAGCAGTGTTGAGCCCACAGATACGCAGTATTTT.

Ten or more counts support this clonotype. The CDR3: CASSAGQGGETQYF. The CDR3 region has the DNA TGTGCCAGCAGCGCGGGACAGGGTGGAGAGACCCAGTACTTC. This sequence joins TRBV12-3 or TRBV12-4 and TRBJ2-5; 9 bases match TRBD1. This CDR3 region has 14 residues. Germline trimming cut 6 bases from V and 4 bases from J; bases unmatched to any gene: 6.

The rearrangement joins TRBV20-1 to TRBJ2-2, with 10 bases fitting TRBD2. CDR3 length: 15 amino acids. Germline CDR1 reads DFQATT; CDR2 reads SNEGSKA (reference sequence). After removal of 2 bases from V and 5 bases from J, the junction contained 5 bases not matched to a gene. CDR3 coding DNA: TGCAGTGCTAGACTAGCGGGAGTGGGGACCGGGGAGCTGTTTTTT. It encodes CSARLAGVGTGELFF.